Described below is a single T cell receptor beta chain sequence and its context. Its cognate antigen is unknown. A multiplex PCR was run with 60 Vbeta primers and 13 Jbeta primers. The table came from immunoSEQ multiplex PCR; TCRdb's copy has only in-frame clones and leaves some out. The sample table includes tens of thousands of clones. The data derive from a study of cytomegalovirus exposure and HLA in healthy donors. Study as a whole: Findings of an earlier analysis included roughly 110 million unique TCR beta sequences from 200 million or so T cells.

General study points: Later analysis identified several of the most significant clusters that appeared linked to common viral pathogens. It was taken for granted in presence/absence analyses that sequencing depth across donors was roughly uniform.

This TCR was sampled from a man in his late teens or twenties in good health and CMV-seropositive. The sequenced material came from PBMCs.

In DNA, the CDR3 is TGTGCCAGCAGTTCGAGTGGTTACGAGACCCAGTACTTC. This sequence encodes CASSSSGYETQYF. The V gene is TRBV28, the J gene TRBJ2-5; D remains unclear. CDR1 and CDR2 from the germline V gene are MDHEN and SYDVKM. The length of the CDR3 is 13 residues. V was clipped by 4 bases and J by 5 bases, with 11 bases between them. The full variable domain, its missing parts supplied by reference TRBV28 and TRBJ2-5, is DVKVTQSSRYLVKRTGEKVFLECVQDMDHENMFWYRQDPGLGLRLIYFSYDVKMKEKGDIPEGYSVSREKKERFSLILESASTNQTSMYLCASSSSGYETQYFGPGTRLLVL.